A single sample gave rise to the 27 T cell receptor beta chains below, sequenced in a study of cytomegalovirus exposure and HLA in healthy donors. A multiplex PCR was run with 60 Vbeta primers and 13 Jbeta primers. TCRdb's copy holds only in-frame clones and misses some; the assay was immunoSEQ multiplex PCR. Of about 200,000 clones listed, 70% to 90% are singletons. The sequenced sample was PBMCs. These receptors were taken from a woman between 25 and 40 years old in good health and CMV-seronegative.

This chain joins TRBV4-2 and TRBJ2-5; 15 bases line up with TRBD2. The CDR3 is 18 amino acids. Germline CDR1 LGHNA, CDR2 YNFKEQ. V trimming: 4 bases; J trimming: 5 bases; junction bases outside the gene matches: 11. The CDR3 here is CASSPLGGTSGGSETQYF. In DNA form, the CDR3 reads TGTGCCAGCAGCCCCCTCGGAGGGACTAGCGGGGGGAGCGAGACCCAGTACTTC.

The chain links TRBV5-1 to TRBJ2-1, with 10 bases that match TRBD2. J was trimmed by 4 bases and V by 4 bases; bases with no gene match: 5. This CDR3 has 15 amino acids. Germline-derived CDR1 and CDR2 are SGHRS and YFSETQ. Written as DNA, the CDR3 is TGCGCCAGCAGCGGAACTAGCGGGGCTTACAATGAGCAGTTCTTC. It translates to CASSGTSGAYNEQFF.

The chain is built from TRBV28 and TRBJ1-5, with 8 bases aligning to TRBD1. V shed 1 base, J shed 4 bases, and the junction held 6 bases outside the gene matches. This CDR3 region has 16 residues. The germline gives CDR1 MDHEN, CDR2 SYDVKM. CDR3 DNA sequence: TGTGCCAGCAGTTTATATGAACAGGGGGGGAATCAGCCCCAGCATTTT. It specifies CASSLYEQGGNQPQHF. Based on the CDR3 plus reference TRBV28 and TRBJ1-5, the full variable domain is DVKVTQSSRYLVKRTGEKVFLECVQDMDHENMFWYRQDPGLGLRLIYFSYDVKMKEKGDIPEGYSVSREKKERFSLILESASTNQTSMYLCASSLYEQGGNQPQHFGDGTRLSIL.

The chain uses TRBV30 and TRBJ1-1, with a weak D call TRBD1 (6 bases). The CDR3 totals 13 residues. Germline V gives CDR1 GTSNPN, CDR2 SVGIG (reference sequence). The V and J ends lost 3 bases and 1 base respectively, with 9 bases between them. DNA for the CDR3: TGTGCCTGGAGAAGGGGGTCGAACACTGAAGCTTTCTTT. Translation: CAWRRGSNTEAFF.

The chain carries TRBV7-8 and TRBJ2-2; 12 bases are shared with TRBD2. The germline V gene has CDR1 SGHVS and CDR2 FQNEAQ. The CDR3 has 17 amino acids. Unmatched junction bases numbered 8, after V lost 1 base and J lost 8 bases. CDR3 bases: TGTGCCAGCAGCTTAGACCTAGCGGGAGGGAGGTCGGGGGAGCTGTTTTTT. This gives the protein CASSLDLAGGRSGELFF.

The V gene is TRBV2, the J gene TRBJ2-5; 7 bases fit TRBD1. Germline trimming cut 6 bases from V and 7 bases from J; bases unmatched to any gene: 14. The CDR3 covers 15 residues. The germline CDR1 and CDR2 sequences are SNHLY and FYNNEI. CDR3: CASRGPEGAGGTQYF. The CDR3 DNA reads TGTGCCAGCAGGGGCCCCGAGGGGGCGGGCGGGACCCAGTACTTC. Using reference TRBV2 and TRBJ2-5 for the parts outside the CDR3, the full variable domain is EPEVTQTPSHQVTQMGQEVILRCVPISNHLYFYWYRQILGQKVEFLVSFYNNEISEKSEIFDDQFSVERPDGSNFTLKIRSTKLEDSAMYFCASRGPEGAGGTQYFGPGTRLLVL.

Remarks on this clone: Other DNA variants within this sample encode the same CDR3. The chain carries TRBV20-1 and TRBJ2-3; weak D call: TRBD2 (5 bases). This CDR3 spans 11 amino acids. The ends were cut back, 3 bases at V and 8 bases at J, with 9 bases in the middle. Germline V gene sequence: CDR1 DFQATT, CDR2 SNEGSKA (reference sequence). The CDR3 sequence: CSARLAGTQYF. The CDR3, as DNA: TGCAGTGCTAGGCTAGCCGGTACGCAGTATTTT.

The genes are TRBV28 and TRBJ2-6; D not resolved. V was clipped by 5 bases and J by 0 bases, with 5 bases between them. The germline CDR1 and CDR2 sequences are MDHEN and SYDVKM. The CDR3 consists of 14 residues. The CDR3 DNA reads TGTGCCAGCAGTCCTTACTCTGGGGCCAACGTCCTGACTTTC. This sequence encodes CASSPYSGANVLTF.

The chain links TRBV7-6 to TRBJ2-5; no reliable D call. Trimming removed 5 bases from V and 0 bases from J, with 10 bases in between. CDR1 SGHVS and CDR2 FNYEAQ come from the germline V gene. The CDR3 is made up of 14 amino acids. The CDR3 spells CASSQNQYQETQYF. DNA of the CDR3: TGTGCCAGCAGCCAGAACCAGTACCAAGAGACCCAGTACTTC.

The CDR3 DNA reads TGTGCCAGCACAGCAGGGAACCACGAGCAGTACTTC. It codes for CASTAGNHEQYF. V usage is TRBV28 and J usage is TRBJ2-7; D may be TRBD1 (5 bases). The germline V and J ends were trimmed by 7 bases and 5 bases, with 12 bases remaining between them. The CDR3 totals 12 residues. The germline CDR1 and CDR2 sequences are MDHEN and SYDVKM.

This CDR3 reads CASSFSFGRADTQYF. CDR3 DNA sequence: TGTGCCAGCAGCTTCTCCTTCGGCCGGGCAGATACGCAGTATTTT. The chain employs TRBV5-4 and TRBJ2-3, with D hard to call. V was pared by 2 bases and J by 4 bases, with 14 bases between. Germline CDR1 and CDR2: SGHNT and YYREEE (reference sequence). This CDR3 has 15 amino acids.

The chain combines TRBV25-1 with TRBJ2-7, with unresolved D. The length of the CDR3 is 15 residues. V was cut by 1 base and J by 7 bases, with 17 bases left in between. Germline CDR1 MGHDK, CDR2 SYGVNS. The CDR3 spells CASSESGAPPREQYF. CDR3 DNA sequence: TGTGCCAGCAGTGAATCGGGTGCCCCTCCTAGGGAGCAGTACTTC.

This clone was counted a single time. The chain links TRBV6-1 to TRBJ2-1; 7 bases are a match to TRBD2. V was pared by 7 bases and J by 0 bases, with 6 bases of the junction left unmatched. Germline-derived CDR1 and CDR2 are MNHNS and SASEGT. The CDR3 length is 15 residues. The CDR3 protein is CASTRGTNSYNEQFF. CDR3 sequence (DNA): TGTGCCAGCACCCGGGGGACTAACTCCTACAATGAGCAGTTCTTC.

The genes are TRBV5-8 and TRBJ2-3; 10 bases line up with TRBD2. This CDR3 contains 15 residues. Germline CDR1 reads SGHTS; CDR2 reads YDEGEE. V shed 6 bases and J 6 bases; nucleotides not matched to a gene: 10. CDR3 nucleotide sequence: TGTGCCAGCACCTATCCAGCGGGAGGGGCCGATACGCAGTATTTT. Its protein product is CASTYPAGGADTQYF.

The chain has TRBV27 and TRBJ1-5; D is possibly TRBD1 (6 bases). This CDR3 contains 14 residues. Trimming stripped 2 bases from V and 7 bases from J, with 12 bases between. Germline assignment: CDR1 MNHEY and CDR2 SMNVEV (reference sequence). The CDR3 region is CASSLQGKGQPQHF. The CDR3 DNA is TGTGCCAGCAGTTTACAGGGGAAGGGCCAGCCCCAGCATTTT.

The chain combines TRBV28 with TRBJ1-3; no reliable D call. The germline V gene has CDR1 MDHEN and CDR2 SYDVKM. Trimming removed 7 bases at V and 0 bases at J, with 19 bases between. CDR3 size: 17 residues. The DNA for the CDR3 is TGTGCCAGCAACGAAGCGGGGAACCAGCTCTCTGGAAACACCATATATTTT. Protein sequence: CASNEAGNQLSGNTIYF.

V is TRBV18 and J is TRBJ2-5, with D possibly TRBD2 on 6 matching bases. This CDR3 spans 16 amino acids. Germline-derived CDR1 and CDR2 are KGHSH and LQKENI. The ends were cut back, 0 bases at V and 4 bases at J, with 15 bases in the middle. The chain's CDR3 is CASSPPSALGGETQYF. In nucleotides, the CDR3 is TGTGCCAGCTCACCACCTTCAGCCCTGGGGGGAGAGACCCAGTACTTC.

This clone came up once. The chain is built from TRBV7-3 and TRBJ2-1, with 7 nucleotides matching TRBD1. The CDR3 loop spans 14 amino acids. Germline trimming cut 5 bases from V and 4 bases from J; bases unmatched to any gene: 5. From germline, CDR1 is SGHTA and CDR2 FQGTGA. The CDR3 DNA is TGTGCCAGCAGCCCATTGGGACAGTACAATGAGCAGTTCTTC. As protein: CASSPLGQYNEQFF.

The chain combines TRBV6-6 with TRBJ2-1; weak D call: TRBD2 (6 bases). The V gene's germline CDR1 is MNHNY and CDR2 SVGAGI (reference sequence). The CDR3 contains 14 residues. V shed 2 bases and J shed 8 bases, with 13 bases lying between them. CDR3 loop: CASSYVLASDEQFF. CDR3 in DNA: TGTGCCAGCAGTTACGTCCTAGCGTCGGATGAGCAGTTCTTC.

In its sample, this clone was seen once. The rearrangement links TRBV19 to TRBJ2-5, with 9 bases matching TRBD2. This CDR3 region has 13 residues. Germline lookup yields CDR1 LNHDA and CDR2 SQIVND (reference sequence). V lost 6 bases, J lost 4 bases, and 3 bases stayed unmatched. For the CDR3, the DNA is TGTGCCAGTAGGGCTAGCGGGGCAGAGACCCAGTACTTC. Amino acids: CASRASGAETQYF. Filled out from reference TRBV19 and TRBJ2-5, the complete variable domain reads DGGITQSPKYLFRKEGQNVTLSCEQNLNHDAMYWYRQDPGQGLRLIYYSQIVNDFQKGDIAEGYSVSREKKESFPLTVTSAQKNPTAFYLCASRASGAETQYFGPGTRLLVL.

The J gene is TRBJ2-2, the V gene TRBV5-4; D uncertain. The CDR3 is made up of 14 amino acids. Trimming pared 2 bases from V and 4 bases from J, leaving 9 bases between. CDR1 and CDR2 from the germline V gene are SGHNT and YYREEE (reference sequence). CDR3 amino acids: CASSFELSTGELFF. CDR3 DNA: TGTGCCAGCAGCTTCGAACTGAGCACCGGGGAGCTGTTTTTT.

This rearrangement joins TRBV5-1 to TRBJ2-3, with 7 bases aligning to TRBD1. The V segment lost 3 bases and the J segment 10 bases; nucleotides outside the gene matches: 5. The germline CDR1 and CDR2 sequences are SGHRS and YFSETQ. This CDR3 has 12 residues. In DNA form, the CDR3 reads TGCGCCAGCAGCTCGGGACAGCCCGCGCAGTATTTT. It is translated as CASSSGQPAQYF.

This clone was counted between two and nine times. The chain links TRBV5-1 to TRBJ1-1, with D possibly matching TRBD1 (5 bases). Trimming pared 4 bases from V and 11 bases from J, leaving 18 bases between. Per the germline V gene, CDR1 is SGHRS and CDR2 is YFSETQ. The CDR3 has 13 residues. The CDR3 DNA reads as TGCGCCAGCAGCCCTACAGCCGGGACTGGGGCTTTCTTT. Translated, it gives CASSPTAGTGAFF.

This clone was found a few times. The chain has TRBV6-1 and TRBJ2-7, with 8 bases identical to TRBD1. CDR3 length: 16 residues. V was clipped by 3 bases and J by 0 bases; unmatched bases: 7. Germline V lookup: CDR1 MNHNS, CDR2 SASEGT. The CDR3 DNA reads as TGTGCCAGCAGTGACACAGGGGGAAGGGGCTCCTACGAGCAGTACTTC. It encodes CASSDTGGRGSYEQYF.

This chain connects TRBV13 to TRBJ1-2; 7 positions agree with TRBD1. The CDR3 length is 15 residues. The germline V gene has CDR1 PRHDT and CDR2 FYEKMQ (reference sequence). V dropped 4 bases and J dropped 8; count of bases not matched to a gene: 13. CDR3 coding DNA: TGTGCCAGCAGCTCCAGACAGGGAGGATTAGGGGGCTACACCTTC. It translates to CASSSRQGGLGGYTF.

This chain joins TRBV25-1 and TRBJ2-5; D gene unclear. Germline V gene data show CDR1 as MGHDK and CDR2 as SYGVNS. V lost 3 bases and J lost 5, with 13 bases in between. The CDR3 is 14 amino acids. Written as DNA, the CDR3 is TGTGCCAGCAGTGACAACCTGCTACGCGAGACCCAGTACTTC. Translating gives CASSDNLLRETQYF.

As DNA, the CDR3 is TGTGCCAGCAGCCCAGGGGTTTCCTACGAGCAGTACTTC. It yields the protein CASSPGVSYEQYF. This sequence joins TRBV7-8 and TRBJ2-7; perhaps TRBD1 as D (6 bases). The CDR3 runs 13 residues. Germline V lookup: CDR1 SGHVS, CDR2 FQNEAQ. Trimming cost V 5 bases and J 1 base, with 9 bases left between them.